This T cell receptor (beta chain) stems from a study of cytomegalovirus exposure and HLA in healthy donors. Study details: Earlier sequencing of some 180 million T cells yielded around 100 million unique TCR beta sequences. Study observations and caveats: Association of a missense DCLRE1C variant with TCR beta V- and J-gene trimming was reported in a later analysis.

The PCR was carried out with 60 Vbeta primers and 13 Jbeta primers. Sequencing used immunoSEQ multiplex PCR; TCRdb keeps in-frame clones, though not all of them. The data show about 160,000 clones, approximately 78% seen once. In the case of this clone: The antigen remains undetermined.

Germline V gives CDR1 SGHNT, CDR2 YYREEE (reference sequence). The CDR3 extends over 15 amino acids. J lost 3 bases, V lost 0 bases, and 4 bases had no gene match. The sequence came from a male donor in good health and CMV-seronegative. Sequencing was performed on PBMCs. The V gene is TRBV5-4, the J gene TRBJ2-7; 9 nucleotides line up with TRBD1. CDR3 sequence reads: CASSLGGTGNYEQYF. The CDR3 bases are TGTGCCAGCAGCTTGGGAGGGACAGGGAACTACGAGCAGTACTTC. Together with reference TRBV5-4 and TRBJ2-7, the CDR3 gives the full variable domain: ETGVTQSPTHLIKTRGQQVTLRCSSQSGHNTVSWYQQALGQGPQFIFQYYREEENGRGNFPPRFSGLQFPNYSSELNVNALELDDSALYLCASSLGGTGNYEQYFGPGTRLTVT.